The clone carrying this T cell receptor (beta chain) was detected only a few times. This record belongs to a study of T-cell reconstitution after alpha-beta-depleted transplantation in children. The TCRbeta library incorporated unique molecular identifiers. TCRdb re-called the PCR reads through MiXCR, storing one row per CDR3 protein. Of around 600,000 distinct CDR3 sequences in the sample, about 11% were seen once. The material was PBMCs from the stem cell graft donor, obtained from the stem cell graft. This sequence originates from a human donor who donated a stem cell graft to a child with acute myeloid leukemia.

The CDR3 here is CASTKRDTYYEQYF. In DNA form, the CDR3 reads TGTGCCAGCACCAAAAGGGACACGTACTACGAGCAGTACTTC. The chain is built from TRBV12-3 or TRBV12-4 and TRBJ2-7; possible D gene TRBD1, 6 bases. V was clipped by 7 bases and J by 3 bases, with 16 bases between them. The CDR3 consists of 14 residues.